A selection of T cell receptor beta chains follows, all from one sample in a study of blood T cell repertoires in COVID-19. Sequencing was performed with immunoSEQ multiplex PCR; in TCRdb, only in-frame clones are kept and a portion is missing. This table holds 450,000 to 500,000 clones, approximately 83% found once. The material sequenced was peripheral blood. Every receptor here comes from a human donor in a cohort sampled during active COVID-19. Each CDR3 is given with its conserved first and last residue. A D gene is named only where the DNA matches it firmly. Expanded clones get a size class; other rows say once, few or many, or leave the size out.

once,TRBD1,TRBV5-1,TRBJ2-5,CASSLGQGGTQYF,TGCGCCAGCAGCTTAGGACAGGGAGGGACCCAGTACTTC
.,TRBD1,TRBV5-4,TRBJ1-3,CASSRTGVEDTIYF,TGTGCCAGCAGCCGTACAGGGGTAGAGGACACCATATATTTT
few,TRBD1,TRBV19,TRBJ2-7,CASSMGQGSYEQYF,TGTGCCAGTAGTATGGGACAGGGGTCCTACGAGCAGTACTTC
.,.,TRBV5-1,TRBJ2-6,CASGRGEGSGANVLTF,TGCGCCAGCGGGCGGGGCGAGGGCTCTGGGGCCAACGTCCTGACTTTC
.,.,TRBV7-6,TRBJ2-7,CASSRVPRNEQYF,TGTGCCAGCAGCCGCGTCCCCCGTAACGAGCAGTACTTC
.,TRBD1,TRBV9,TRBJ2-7,CASSVEGASYYEQYF,TGTGCCAGCAGCGTAGAGGGGGCGTCTTACTACGAGCAGTACTTC
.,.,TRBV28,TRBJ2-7,CASSLGSAGESEQYF,TGTGCCAGCAGCCTAGGTTCGGCAGGGGAGTCCGAGCAGTACTTC
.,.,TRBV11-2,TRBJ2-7,CASSFTESYEQYF,TGTGCCAGCAGCTTTACAGAGAGCTACGAGCAGTACTTC
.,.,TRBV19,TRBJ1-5,CASSSSDSHYSNQPQHF,TGTGCCAGTAGTTCCTCGGACAGTCATTATAGCAATCAGCCCCAGCATTTT
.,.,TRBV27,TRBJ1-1,CASSFRGTEAFF,TGTGCCAGCAGTTTTAGGGGCACTGAAGCTTTCTTT
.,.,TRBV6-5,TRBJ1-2,CASSYSSREYTF,TGTGCCAGCAGTTACTCGAGCCGGGAGTACACCTTC
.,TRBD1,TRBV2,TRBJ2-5,CASTRTGGETQYF,TGTGCCAGCACCAGGACAGGGGGGGAGACCCAGTACTTC
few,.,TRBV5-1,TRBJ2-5,CASSRDGQGRGETQYF,TGCGCCAGCAGCCGAGACGGGCAGGGGAGAGGGGAGACCCAGTACTTC
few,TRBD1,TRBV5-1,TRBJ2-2,CASSRMGQQNTGELFF,TGCGCCAGCAGCCGTATGGGACAGCAGAACACCGGGGAGCTGTTTTTT
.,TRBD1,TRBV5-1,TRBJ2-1,CASSFPTGMDEQFF,TGCGCCAGCAGCTTTCCGACAGGGATGGATGAGCAGTTCTTC
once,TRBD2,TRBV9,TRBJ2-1,CASSVVSGTSAKEQFF,TGTGCCAGCAGCGTAGTGTCTGGGACTAGCGCAAAAGAGCAGTTCTTC
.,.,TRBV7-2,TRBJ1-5,CASSFGGFGNATQPQHF,TGTGCCAGCAGCTTCGGGGGATTTGGAAACGCTACTCAGCCCCAGCATTTT
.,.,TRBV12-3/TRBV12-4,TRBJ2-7,CASSVWGAYEQYF,TGTGCCAGCAGTGTCTGGGGGGCCTACGAGCAGTACTTC
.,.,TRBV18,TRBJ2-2,CASSPILRGSNTGELFF,TGTGCCAGCTCACCAATCCTGCGGGGCTCGAACACCGGGGAGCTGTTTTTT
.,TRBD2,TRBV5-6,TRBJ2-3,CASSFVWVAGGTDTQYF,TGTGCCAGCAGCTTCGTCTGGGTAGCGGGTGGCACAGATACGCAGTATTTT
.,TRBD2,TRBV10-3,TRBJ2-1,CAIRSSGRVSNEQFF,TGTGCCATCAGATCTAGCGGGAGGGTTTCCAATGAGCAGTTCTTC
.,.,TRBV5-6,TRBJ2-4,CASSRIAVAKNIQYF,TGTGCCAGCAGCCGAATAGCGGTAGCCAAAAACATTCAGTACTTC
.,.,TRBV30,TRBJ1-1,CAWSGTAEAFF,TGTGCCTGGAGTGGGACAGCAGAAGCTTTCTTT
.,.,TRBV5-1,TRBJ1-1,CASSLAPMGRDTEAFF,TGCGCCAGCAGCTTGGCCCCGATGGGTCGGGACACTGAAGCTTTCTTT